This entry concerns a single TCR beta chain. TCRdb reanalysed the RT-PCR reads using MiXCR and keeps one entry per CDR3 protein. This sample has 190,000 or so distinct CDR3 sequences, with 41% found just once. These data are taken from a study of patients and donors after allogeneic stem cell transplantation. Germline-derived CDR1 and CDR2 are KGHSH and LQKENI. Deletions cut 5 bases from V and 3 bases from J, with 10 bases between. CDR3 length: 13 residues. Specimen: blood, either unsorted or a sorted T cell fraction (not recorded which). This TCR derives from a human donor who was either an allogeneic HSCT recipient or a stem cell or donor lymphocyte infusion donor (not recorded which). It is not recorded whose cells these are; they may come from a transplant donor. The genes are TRBV18 and TRBJ1-1; the D is unclear. The CDR3 region is CASSKESDTEAFF. DNA of the CDR3: TGTGCCAGCTCAAAAGAGTCCGACACTGAAGCTTTCTTT.